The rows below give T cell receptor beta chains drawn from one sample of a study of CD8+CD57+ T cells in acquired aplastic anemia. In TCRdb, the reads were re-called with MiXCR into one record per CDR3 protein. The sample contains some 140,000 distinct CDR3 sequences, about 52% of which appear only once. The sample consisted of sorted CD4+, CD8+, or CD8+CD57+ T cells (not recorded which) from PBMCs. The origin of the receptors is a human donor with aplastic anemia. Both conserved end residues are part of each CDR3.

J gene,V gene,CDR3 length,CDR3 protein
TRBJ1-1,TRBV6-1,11,CASAQGAVAFF
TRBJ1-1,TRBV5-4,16,CASSLVGGVMNTEAFF
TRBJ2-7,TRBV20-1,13,CSARKGMAYEQYF
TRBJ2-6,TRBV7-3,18,CASSLMYGVSSGANVLTF
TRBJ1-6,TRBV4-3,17,CASSQEGQGGDNSPLHF
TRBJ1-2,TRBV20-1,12,CSASAENYGYTF
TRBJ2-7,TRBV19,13,CASSVVAGVEQYF
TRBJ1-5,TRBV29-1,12,CSVGGANQPQHF
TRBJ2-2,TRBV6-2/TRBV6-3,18,CASSYSDPRTGRAGELFF
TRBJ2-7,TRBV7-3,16,CASSIDSGTGAYEQYF
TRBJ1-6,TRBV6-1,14,CASGTGTGRSPLHF
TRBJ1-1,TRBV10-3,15,CAISESDRGNTEAFF
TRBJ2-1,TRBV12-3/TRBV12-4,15,CASSFPSGGYNEQFF
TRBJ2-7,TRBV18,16,CASSPPGGQGSYEQYF
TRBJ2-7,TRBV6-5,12,CASSYSAYEQYF
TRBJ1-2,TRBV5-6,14,CASSLSSGVGGYTF
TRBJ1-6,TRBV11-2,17,CASSLGGQFSYNSPLHF
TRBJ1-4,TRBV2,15,CASSYSTSANEKLFF
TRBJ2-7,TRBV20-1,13,CSAPGTGSNEQYF
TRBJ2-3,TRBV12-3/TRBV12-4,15,CASRDHRASTDTQYF
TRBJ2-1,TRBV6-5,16,CASSYETAGEYNEQFF
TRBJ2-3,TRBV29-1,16,CSVSGTGPPSTDTQYF
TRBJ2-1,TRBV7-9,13,CASSPLAVNEQFF
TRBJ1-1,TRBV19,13,CASSDRKNTEAFF
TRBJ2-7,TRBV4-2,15,CASSQRGGTGNEQYF
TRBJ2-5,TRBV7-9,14,CASSPGAGAETQYF
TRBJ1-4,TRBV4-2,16,CASSQDLGQGTEKLFF
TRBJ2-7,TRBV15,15,CATSRAGTGSYEQYF
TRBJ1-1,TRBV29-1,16,CSASSESGAGNTEALF
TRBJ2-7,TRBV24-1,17,CATSDSSSLYSPYEQYF
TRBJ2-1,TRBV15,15,CATSRDRDTYNEQFF
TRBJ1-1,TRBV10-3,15,CAISDSGTGMPEAFF
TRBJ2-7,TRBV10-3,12,CAIAQGSGEQYF
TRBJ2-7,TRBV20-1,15,CSASFSPDSSYEQYF
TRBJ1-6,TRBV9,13,CASSVGANSPLHF
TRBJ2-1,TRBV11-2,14,CASGLPGQYNEQFF
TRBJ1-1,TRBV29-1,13,CSVRQGLNTEAFF
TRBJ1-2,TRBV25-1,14,CASSDNDSDYGYTF
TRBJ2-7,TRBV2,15,CASRRLAGERNEQYF
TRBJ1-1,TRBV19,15,CASSIDGAMNTEAFF
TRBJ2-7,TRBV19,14,CASSPIGQSYEQYF
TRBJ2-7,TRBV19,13,CASSLVQGREQYF
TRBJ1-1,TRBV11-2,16,CASSLPGTVSSTEAFF
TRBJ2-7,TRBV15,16,CATSRDVFRGSAEQYF
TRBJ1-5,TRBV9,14,CASSVGAGRQPQHF
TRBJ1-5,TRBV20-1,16,CSARVGTHASNQPQHF
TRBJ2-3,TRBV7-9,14,CASTSGGGTDTQYF
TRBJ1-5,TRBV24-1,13,CATNVVGGQPQHF
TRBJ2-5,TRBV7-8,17,CASRKGKLDGAQETQYF
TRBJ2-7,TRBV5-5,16,CASSLEGGHTLREQYF
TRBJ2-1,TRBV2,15,CASSEASAALNEQFF
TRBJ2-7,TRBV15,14,CATSSDRFTYEQYF